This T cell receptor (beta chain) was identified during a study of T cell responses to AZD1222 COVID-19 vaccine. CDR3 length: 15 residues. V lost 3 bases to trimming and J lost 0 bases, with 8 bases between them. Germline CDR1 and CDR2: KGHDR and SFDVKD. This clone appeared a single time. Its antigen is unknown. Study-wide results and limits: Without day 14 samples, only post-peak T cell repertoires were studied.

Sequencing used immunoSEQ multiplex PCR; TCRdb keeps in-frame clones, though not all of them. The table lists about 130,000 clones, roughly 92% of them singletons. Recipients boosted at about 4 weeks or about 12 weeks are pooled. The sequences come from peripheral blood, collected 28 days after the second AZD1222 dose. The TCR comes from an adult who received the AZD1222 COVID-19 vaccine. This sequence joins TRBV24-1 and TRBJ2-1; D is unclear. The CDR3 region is CATSDATLSYNEQFF. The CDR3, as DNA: TGTGCCACCAGTGATGCTACCCTCTCCTACAATGAGCAGTTCTTC.